This TCR beta chain was recorded in a study of blood T cell repertoires in COVID-19 (dated by TCRdb to about 2020). With regard to the full study: The collaborator samples originated in the United States, Italy and Spain and spanned the acute and convalescent phases of COVID-19. Where HLA class I and class II types were available, the types were taken from metadata supplied by the sample provider, not from assay-based typing. The material from the prospective study consisted of cDNA or gDNA derived from T cells, B-cell-depleted T cells, or PBMCs. Sample metadata almost always included a de-identified subject ID, COVID-19 status, age in years and sex. The samples were drawn from the first 160 participants of the ongoing ImmuneRACE study and from 950 to 1,500 subjects provided by 6 global collaborators. The dataset comprised deeply sampled blood TCRbeta repertoires from subjects exposed to, actively infected with, or recovered from COVID-19. The repertoires were made available in a free public database intended to serve as a resource for research on the immune response to SARS-CoV-2. The paper's findings and limits, for the study overall: Clinical and demographic metadata were provided uncurated, with the amount varying by source and participant.

TCRbeta CDR3 regions were amplified from genomic DNA using the immunoSEQ Assay, a bias-controlled multiplex PCR. Per the authors' processing: Within the assay, amplification of reference gene primers was used to estimate how many nucleated cells each sample contained. To quantify the absolute abundance of each unique TCRbeta CDR3 rearrangement, sequence reads were collapsed and filtered. Productive Simpson clonality was computed per sample as the square root of Simpson's diversity index over productive rearrangements. This is the immuneACCESS table as TCRdb keeps it, with only in-frame sequences that have V and J called. A part of the clones is gone; compared with another copy, unresolved V genes explain less than half, and the rest is unexplained. D and trimming were read from the DNA, whereas the V and J calls and clone size are those reported in that table. The sample includes some 230,000 clones, with roughly 88% observed a single time. The leading ten clones occupy 2.2% of the sample.

A second Seattle source provided samples from volunteer blood donors who had recovered from COVID-19. Each collaborating institution followed its own protocols to collect whole blood in K2EDTA tubes. For TCRbeta analysis, collaborators shipped samples in one of three forms: frozen whole blood, isolated PBMCs, or DNA extracted from either of those sample types. The CDR3, from cysteine to phenylalanine, totals 14 residues. Only the CDR3 portion is preserved as DNA: 42 bases, with reading frame beginning at the first base. V is pruned by 4 bases and J by 8 bases, leaving 6 bases of the junction without a gene match. CDR1 and CDR2 were assigned from the germline V gene as SGHTA and FQGNSA. Remarks on this clone: Its binding antigen is unknown. Qualities for individual bases were not recorded, and no much larger clone is one base off.

The chain is made from TRBV7-2 and TRBJ1-4; TRBD1 matches 8 bases in the middle. This TCR was sampled from a man aged 30 to 45 who had recovered from COVID-19. The sequencing sample was made of peripheral blood. In nucleotides, the sequence is TGTGCCAGCAGCTCCGACAGGGGCCGGGAAAAACTGTTTTTT. Translated, it reads CASSSDRGREKLFF.